A selection of T cell receptor beta chains follows, all from one sample in a study of T cell changes during pregnancy in multiple sclerosis. Produced via immunoSEQ multiplex PCR; TCRdb's table is partial and in-frame only. The sample lists 65,000 to 80,000 clones, approximately 90% occurring once. Sequences were derived from peripheral blood, sampled in the third trimester of pregnancy. These receptor sequences come from a female donor with multiple sclerosis, enrolled in a pregnancy study. The CDR3 runs from the conserved cysteine through the conserved F or W. The D gene is left open where the match is weak. Clone size is not always given. Where it is, it says once, few, many or a class for expanded clones.

J	D	V	size	DNA	CDR3
TRBJ1-3	.	TRBV10-3	.	TGTGCCATCAGTGAGTCGATTATTATACAGGGAGCTGGAAACACCATATATTTT	CAISESIIIQGAGNTIYF
TRBJ2-2	.	TRBV19	once	TGTGCCAGTAGTTTGGACAGTAACACCGGGGAGCTGTTTTTT	CASSLDSNTGELFF
TRBJ2-1	TRBD2	TRBV10-1	.	TGCGCCAGCGGGGGGCGGGAGGGCCATGAGCAGTTCTTC	CASGGREGHEQFF
TRBJ2-1	.	TRBV6-6	.	TGTGCCAGCTGGGCGGGGAAGGATGAGCAGTTCTTC	CASWAGKDEQFF
TRBJ2-2	.	TRBV4-2	.	TGTGCCAGCTCTTGGGAGGCCGGGGAGCTGTTTTTT	CASSWEAGELFF
TRBJ1-2	.	TRBV19	.	TGTGCCAGTAGTATGGGCTTCGATGGCTACACCTTC	CASSMGFDGYTF
TRBJ1-1	TRBD1	TRBV20-1	few	TGCAGTGCTGACAGGGATGAAGCTTTCTTT	CSADRDEAFF
TRBJ2-7	.	TRBV4-2	.	TGTGCCAGCAGCCAAGATGTAGGGGAACTCTACGAGCAGTACTTC	CASSQDVGELYEQYF
TRBJ2-6	TRBD1	TRBV5-4	.	TGTGCCAGCAGCTCGGGACAGGGGTTGTCTCCTGGGGCCAACGTCCTGACTTTC	CASSSGQGLSPGANVLTF
TRBJ2-2	.	TRBV11-2	.	TGTGCCAGCCGCGGGCTCTCCGGGGAGCTGTTTTTT	CASRGLSGELFF
TRBJ2-7	.	TRBV2	.	TGTGCCAGCAAACCCGAGTACGAGCAGTACTTC	CASKPEYEQYF
TRBJ2-2	.	TRBV10-2	once	TGCGCCAGCAGTGAGAGGACAGGCCAACTAGCGGAAAACACCGGGGAGCTGTTTTTT	CASSERTGQLAENTGELFF
TRBJ2-3	.	TRBV19	.	TGTGCCAGTAGTACGGGGACAAGCACAGATACGCAGTATTTT	CASSTGTSTDTQYF
TRBJ1-5	.	TRBV28	once	TGTGCCAGCATCTCTCCCAATCAGCCCCAGCATTTT	CASISPNQPQHF
TRBJ2-3	.	TRBV29-1	.	TGCAGCGGGGGGCTAGGGGCGGACACAGATACGCAGTATTTT	CSGGLGADTDTQYF
TRBJ2-1	TRBD1	TRBV19	.	TGTGCCAGTAGTATAGTGGCAGGGGGTTCGAGTGAGCAGTTCTTC	CASSIVAGGSSEQFF